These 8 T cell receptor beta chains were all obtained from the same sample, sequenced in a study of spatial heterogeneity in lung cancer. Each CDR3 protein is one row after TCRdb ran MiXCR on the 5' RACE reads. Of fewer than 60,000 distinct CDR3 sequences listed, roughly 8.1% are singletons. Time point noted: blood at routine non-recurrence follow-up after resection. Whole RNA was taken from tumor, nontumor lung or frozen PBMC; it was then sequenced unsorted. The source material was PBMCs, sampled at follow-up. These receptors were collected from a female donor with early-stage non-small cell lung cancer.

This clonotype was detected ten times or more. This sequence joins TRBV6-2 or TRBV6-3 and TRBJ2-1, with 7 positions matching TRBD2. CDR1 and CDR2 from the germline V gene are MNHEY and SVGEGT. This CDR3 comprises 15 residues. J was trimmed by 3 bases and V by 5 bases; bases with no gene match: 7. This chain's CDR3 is CASSPSRGGYNEQFF. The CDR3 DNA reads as TGTGCCAGCAGTCCCTCCCGCGGGGGCTACAATGAGCAGTTCTTC.

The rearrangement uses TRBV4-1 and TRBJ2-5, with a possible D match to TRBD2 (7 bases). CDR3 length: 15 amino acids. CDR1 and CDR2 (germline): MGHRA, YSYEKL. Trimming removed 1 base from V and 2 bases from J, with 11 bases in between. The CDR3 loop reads CASSQGGGVQETQYF. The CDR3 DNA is TGCGCCAGCAGCCAAGGGGGGGGCGTACAAGAGACCCAGTACTTC.

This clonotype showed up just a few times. CDR3 in DNA: TGTGCCACCAGCAGAGATTCGGGGTCTGGTAATGAAAAACTGTTTTTT. It is translated as CATSRDSGSGNEKLFF. The rearrangement links TRBV15 to TRBJ1-4; D uncertain. The V end lost 0 bases, the J end lost 4 bases, and 12 bases lay between the germline ends. The germline CDR1 and CDR2 sequences are LNHNV and YYDKDF (reference sequence). This CDR3 is 16 amino acids long.

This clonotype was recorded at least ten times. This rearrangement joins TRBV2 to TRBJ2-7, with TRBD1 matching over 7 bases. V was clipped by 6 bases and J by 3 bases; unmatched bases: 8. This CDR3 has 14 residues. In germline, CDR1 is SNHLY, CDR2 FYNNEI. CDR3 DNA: TGTGCCAGCAGCGCGACAGGGTTAGGCTACGAGCAGTACTTC. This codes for CASSATGLGYEQYF.

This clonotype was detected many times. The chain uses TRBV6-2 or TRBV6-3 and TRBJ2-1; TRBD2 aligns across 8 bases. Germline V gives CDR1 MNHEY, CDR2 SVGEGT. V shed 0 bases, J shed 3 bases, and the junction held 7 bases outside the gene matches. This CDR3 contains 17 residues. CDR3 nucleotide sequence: TGTGCCAGCAGTTACTCGCCCCCGGGGGGGCTCTACAATGAGCAGTTCTTC. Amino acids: CASSYSPPGGLYNEQFF.

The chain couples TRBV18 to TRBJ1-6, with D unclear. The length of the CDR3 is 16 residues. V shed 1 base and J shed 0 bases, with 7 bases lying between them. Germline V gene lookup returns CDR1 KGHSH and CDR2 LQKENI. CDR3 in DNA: TGTGCCAGCTCACCACAATCGAGCTCCTATAATTCACCCCTCCACTTT. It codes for CASSPQSSSYNSPLHF.

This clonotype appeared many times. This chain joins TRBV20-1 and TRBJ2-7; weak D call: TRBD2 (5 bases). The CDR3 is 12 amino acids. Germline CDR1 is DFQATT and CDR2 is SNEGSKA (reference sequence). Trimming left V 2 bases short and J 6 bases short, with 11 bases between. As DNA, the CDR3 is TGCAGTGCTAGATCCGGGGAACGCGAGCAGTACTTC. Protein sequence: CSARSGEREQYF.

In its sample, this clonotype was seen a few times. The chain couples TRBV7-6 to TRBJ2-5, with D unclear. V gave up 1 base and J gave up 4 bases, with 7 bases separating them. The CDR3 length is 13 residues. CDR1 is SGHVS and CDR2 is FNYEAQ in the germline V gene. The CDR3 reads CASSLVRGETQYF. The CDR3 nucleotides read TGTGCCAGCAGCTTAGTCCGCGGAGAGACCCAGTACTTC. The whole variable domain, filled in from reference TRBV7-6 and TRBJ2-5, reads GAGVSQSPRYKVTKRGQDVALRCDPISGHVSLYWYRQALGQGPEFLTYFNYEAQQDKSGLPNDRFSAERPEGSISTLTIQRTEQRDSAMYRCASSLVRGETQYFGPGTRLLVL.